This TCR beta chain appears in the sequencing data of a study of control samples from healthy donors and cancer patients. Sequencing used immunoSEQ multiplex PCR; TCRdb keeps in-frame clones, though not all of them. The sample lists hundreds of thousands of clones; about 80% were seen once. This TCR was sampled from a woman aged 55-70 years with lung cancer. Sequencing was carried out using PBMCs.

CDR3 bases: TGTGCCAGCAGCGTAAGAGTTGGGGATACGCAGTATTTT. It encodes CASSVRVGDTQYF. The gene calls are TRBV9 and TRBJ2-3, with D unresolved. Trimming removed 1 base at V and 6 bases at J, with 9 bases between. The CDR3 spans 13 residues. Germline lookup yields CDR1 SGDLS and CDR2 YYNGEE.